These 15 T cell receptor beta chains came from one sample sequenced in a study of T cell repertoires in cytomegalovirus infection. TCRdb reprocessed the reads via MiXCR and lists one record per CDR3 protein. The sample records about 320,000 distinct CDR3 sequences, 9% to 9.5% being singletons. Sequencing was performed on PBMCs. These receptors were taken from a human donor in good health (CMV status not recorded). Some clones in this sample may be carry-over from other donors' samples.

This clonotype was seen more than once but under ten times. This chain joins TRBV5-1 and TRBJ1-5; unclear D gene. Trimming removed 0 bases at V and 7 bases at J, with 8 bases between. Germline lookup yields CDR1 SGHRS and CDR2 YFSETQ. The CDR3 covers 13 residues. CDR3 residues: CASSLDGRQPQHF. For the CDR3, the DNA is TGCGCCAGCAGCTTGGACGGAAGACAGCCCCAGCATTTT. The full variable domain, rest sourced from reference TRBV5-1 and TRBJ1-5, is KAGVTQTPRYLIKTRGQQVTLSCSPISGHRSVSWYQQTPGQGLQFLFEYFSETQRNKGNFPGRFSGRQFSNSRSEMNVSTLELGDSALYLCASSLDGRQPQHFGDGTRLSIL.

This clonotype was seen ten or more times. The chain carries TRBV28 and TRBJ2-7, with D possibly matching TRBD1 (5 bases). CDR1 and CDR2 (germline): MDHEN, SYDVKM. The CDR3 sequence is 15 residues long. V shed 2 bases and J shed 3 bases, with 14 bases lying between them. The CDR3: CASSLGTGLGYEQYF. In DNA, the CDR3 is TGTGCCAGCAGTTTAGGAACAGGATTGGGCTACGAGCAGTACTTC.

The chain's CDR3 is CASSYLPTGNTIYF. DNA of the CDR3: TGTGCCAGCAGTTATCTTCCGACGGGAAACACCATATATTTT. The chain couples TRBV6-9 to TRBJ1-3; D gene ambiguous. V was cut by 2 bases and J by 4 bases, with 9 bases left in between. CDR3 length: 14 residues. In germline, CDR1 is MNHGY, CDR2 SVAAGI.

This clonotype was picked up a small number of times. This rearrangement joins TRBV20-1 to TRBJ2-1, with 7 bases lining up with TRBD1. Germline CDR1 DFQATT, CDR2 SNEGSKA (reference sequence). This CDR3 contains 13 residues. The CDR3 DNA follows: TGCAGGATTCCGGGACAGACCTACAATGAGCAGTTCTTC. Translating it yields CRIPGQTYNEQFF.

This clonotype was seen a handful of times. The chain couples TRBV7-2 to TRBJ2-1; 14 positions match TRBD2. V shed 3 bases and J 0 bases; nucleotides not matched to a gene: 1. In germline, CDR1 is SGHTA, CDR2 FQGNSA. The CDR3 length is 17 residues. The CDR3 DNA is TGTGCCAGCAGCTTCGGACTAGCGGGGGGCTCCTACAATGAGCAGTTCTTC. This encodes CASSFGLAGGSYNEQFF.

The gene calls are TRBV25-1 and TRBJ2-5; D call uncertain. The CDR3 loop spans 12 amino acids. Germline V gene lookup returns CDR1 MGHDK and CDR2 SYGVNS. The V end was cut by 1 base, the J end by 4 bases, with 4 bases between. Written as DNA, the CDR3 is TGTGCCAGCAGTGAATGGGGAGAGACCCAGTACTTC. Its translation is CASSEWGETQYF.

This clonotype came up a few times. This sequence joins TRBV14 and TRBJ1-2; 10 nucleotides line up with TRBD1. Germline trimming cut 5 bases from V and 4 bases from J; bases unmatched to any gene: 10. Germline lookup yields CDR1 SGHDN and CDR2 FVKESK. The CDR3 is made up of 16 amino acids. The CDR3, as DNA: TGTGCCAGCAGCTTGGCCGGGACAGGGGAGGCCTATGGCTACACCTTC. This sequence encodes CASSLAGTGEAYGYTF.

V gene TRBV12-3 or TRBV12-4 combines with J gene TRBJ1-1, with TRBD1 matching 8 bases. This CDR3 region has 14 residues. The ends lost 7 bases at V and 4 bases at J; junction bases unmatched: 8. The chain's CDR3 is CASNMDRVGTEAFF. The CDR3 region has the DNA TGTGCCAGCAATATGGACAGGGTAGGCACTGAAGCTTTCTTT.

This clonotype was counted a few times. V usage is TRBV20-1 and J usage is TRBJ2-7; possible D gene TRBD1, 5 bases. Trimming left V 4 bases short and J 0 bases short, with 13 bases between. Per the germline V gene, CDR1 is DFQATT and CDR2 is SNEGSKA (reference sequence). The CDR3 consists of 14 residues. In DNA form, the CDR3 reads TGCAGTGCTACTTCGGACATTCGCTCCTACGAGCAGTACTTC. Translating it yields CSATSDIRSYEQYF.

This clonotype was counted only a few times. The chain recombines TRBV28 with TRBJ1-2; 7 bases line up with TRBD1. The CDR3 contains 15 residues. The ends lost 3 bases at V and 7 bases at J; junction bases unmatched: 11. Germline V lookup: CDR1 MDHEN, CDR2 SYDVKM. Written as DNA, the CDR3 is TGTGCCAGCAGTTTCAACGCGATACACAGGGGTGGCTACACCTTC. It yields the protein CASSFNAIHRGGYTF.

This clonotype was picked up a small number of times. The rearrangement joins TRBV7-9 to TRBJ1-1; weak D call: TRBD1 (6 bases). The germline V gene has CDR1 SEHNR and CDR2 FQNEAQ (reference sequence). V was clipped by 5 bases and J by 3 bases, with 13 bases between them. CDR3 length: 14 amino acids. The CDR3: CASSPSRGDTEAFF. In DNA form, the CDR3 reads TGTGCCAGCAGCCCCTCTAGGGGGGACACTGAAGCTTTCTTT.

The rearrangement uses TRBV27 and TRBJ1-2, with D unresolved. The CDR3 consists of 14 residues. Germline values: CDR1 MNHEY, CDR2 SMNVEV (reference sequence). Deletions cut 3 bases from V and 4 bases from J, with 12 bases between. In DNA form, the CDR3 reads TGTGCCAGCAGTTTTTCGCAGGCCAGCTATGGCTACACCTTC. The encoded protein is CASSFSQASYGYTF.

The table lists this clonotype with a few counts. The rearrangement uses TRBV4-2 and TRBJ2-3, with 7 bases that match TRBD1. Germline V gene sequence: CDR1 LGHNA, CDR2 YNFKEQ. The CDR3 extends over 18 amino acids. V dropped 0 bases and J dropped 2; count of bases not matched to a gene: 11. CDR3 nucleotides: TGTGCCAGCAGCCAAGATGCAATGGGACAGCGAAACACAGATACGCAGTATTTT. Its protein product is CASSQDAMGQRNTDTQYF.

The rearrangement joins TRBV2 to TRBJ2-7; 7 positions match TRBD1. CDR3 size: 12 residues. CDR1 SNHLY and CDR2 FYNNEI come from the germline V gene. V lost 6 bases, J lost 4 bases, and 3 bases stayed unmatched. In nucleotides, the CDR3 is TGTGCCAGCAGCGAGACAGGGTACGAGCAGTACTTC. Translation: CASSETGYEQYF.

In its sample, this clonotype was seen many times. The chain has TRBV12-3 or TRBV12-4 and TRBJ2-2, with D perhaps matching TRBD1 or TRBD2 (5 bases each). V was trimmed by 8 bases and J by 0 bases, leaving 22 bases between them. The CDR3 consists of 18 residues. The CDR3 DNA reads as TGTGCCAGCGCCGCACCCTGGGGACCGCCTGCGAACACCGGGGAGCTGTTTTTT. Amino acids: CASAAPWGPPANTGELFF.